Each of the 10 T cell receptor beta chains below was sequenced from the same sample in a study of T cell responses to AZD1222 COVID-19 vaccine. Clones were sequenced by immunoSEQ multiplex PCR, and TCRdb holds only the in-frame ones, with some missing. Among 150,000 to 200,000 clones, approximately 87% were seen once, and the ten largest hold 2.5% to 3%. This material consisted of peripheral blood, taken on day 0 of MenACWY control vaccination. The source is an adult in good health.

This sequence joins TRBV5-6 and TRBJ1-3, with D unresolved. The V gene's germline CDR1 is SGHDT and CDR2 YYEEEE. The germline V and J ends were trimmed by 3 bases and 0 bases, with 10 bases remaining between them. The CDR3 length is 15 residues. The CDR3 loop is CASSSLRGSGNTIYF. In DNA, the CDR3 is TGTGCCAGCAGCTCCCTTCGGGGCTCTGGAAACACCATATATTTT.

In its sample, this clone was seen once. The chain uses TRBV6-2 or TRBV6-3 and TRBJ2-3; TRBD2 aligns across 9 bases. Trimming at V came to 3 bases and at J to 0 bases, leaving 4 bases not matched to a gene. CDR1 MNHEY and CDR2 SVGEGT come from the germline V gene. The CDR3 consists of 16 residues. The CDR3 spells CASSYLAGGSTDTQYF. In nucleotides, the CDR3 is TGTGCCAGCAGTTATCTTGCGGGGGGGAGCACAGATACGCAGTATTTT.

The chain is built from TRBV2 and TRBJ2-5, with 8 positions matching TRBD2. This CDR3 spans 14 amino acids. Trimming removed 4 bases from V and 3 bases from J; junction bases left unmatched: 4. Per germline, CDR1 SNHLY and CDR2 FYNNEI. CDR3 protein: CASSGLAQEETQYF. For the CDR3, the DNA is TGTGCCAGCAGTGGACTAGCGCAAGAAGAGACCCAGTACTTC.

Concerning this clone itself: One junction end disagrees with the germline gene, perhaps due to a read error. The genes are TRBV7-7 and TRBJ2-7, with a tentative D call TRBD2 (5 bases). The CDR3 consists of 13 residues. Germline values: CDR1 SSHAT, CDR2 FNYEAQ (reference sequence). The CDR3 region is CASSPAEGNEQYF. In DNA form, the CDR3 reads TGTGCTAGCAGCCCCGCAGAGGGCAATGAGCAGTACTTC.

Only one count was recorded for this clone. The chain couples TRBV4-1 to TRBJ2-7; D gene uncertain. Germline-derived CDR1 and CDR2 are MGHRA and YSYEKL. The CDR3 length is 15 residues. Trimming stripped 2 bases from V and 4 bases from J, with 15 bases between. Written as DNA, the CDR3 is TGCGCCAGCAGCCAATATCCCACAGACGTTTACGAGCAGTACTTC. Translated: CASSQYPTDVYEQYF.

The V call is TRBV5-1, the J call TRBJ1-1, with TRBD1 matching over 8 bases. Germline V gives CDR1 SGHRS, CDR2 YFSETQ. The CDR3 sequence is 16 residues long. V was clipped by 0 bases and J by 3 bases; unmatched bases: 7. The CDR3 DNA reads TGCGCCAGCAGCTTGGCCCTGGACAGGGCTTACACTGAAGCTTTCTTT. Translated, it gives CASSLALDRAYTEAFF.

This clone was seen just once. The chain is built from TRBV2 and TRBJ2-5, with 9 bases lining up with TRBD2. The V gene end was trimmed by 2 bases and the J gene end by 5 bases; junction bases not matched to a gene: 6. CDR1 and CDR2 from the germline V gene are SNHLY and FYNNEI. The CDR3 spans 15 residues. The CDR3 region has the DNA TGTGCCAGCAGTGAACTCGCGGGAGGGCTGGAGACCCAGTACTTC. It is translated as CASSELAGGLETQYF.

The chain couples TRBV6-5 to TRBJ2-5; weak D call: TRBD1 (5 bases). CDR3 length: 15 residues. Per germline, CDR1 MNHEY and CDR2 SVGAGI. Between the trimmed V and J ends, which lost 0 bases and 4 bases, there was a span of 12 bases. The CDR3 loop is CASSYSKGIGETQYF. The CDR3 coding sequence is TGTGCCAGCAGTTACTCGAAGGGGATCGGAGAGACCCAGTACTTC.

The V call is TRBV7-3, the J call TRBJ2-3; 7 nucleotides align to TRBD2. Germline CDR1 and CDR2: SGHTA and FQGTGA. This CDR3 has 16 amino acids. J lost 0 bases, V lost 4 bases, and 7 bases had no gene match. CDR3 amino acids: CASSSIAGESTDTQYF. CDR3 DNA sequence: TGTGCCAGCAGCTCCATAGCGGGCGAGAGCACAGATACGCAGTATTTT.

This sequence joins TRBV7-3 and TRBJ2-3; D not certain. Germline values: CDR1 SGHTA, CDR2 FQGTGA. The CDR3 sequence is 15 residues long. V lost 1 base and J lost 0, with 8 bases in between. The CDR3 loop is CASSLRSSSTDTQYF. DNA for the CDR3: TGTGCCAGCAGCTTAAGATCGAGCAGCACAGATACGCAGTATTTT.